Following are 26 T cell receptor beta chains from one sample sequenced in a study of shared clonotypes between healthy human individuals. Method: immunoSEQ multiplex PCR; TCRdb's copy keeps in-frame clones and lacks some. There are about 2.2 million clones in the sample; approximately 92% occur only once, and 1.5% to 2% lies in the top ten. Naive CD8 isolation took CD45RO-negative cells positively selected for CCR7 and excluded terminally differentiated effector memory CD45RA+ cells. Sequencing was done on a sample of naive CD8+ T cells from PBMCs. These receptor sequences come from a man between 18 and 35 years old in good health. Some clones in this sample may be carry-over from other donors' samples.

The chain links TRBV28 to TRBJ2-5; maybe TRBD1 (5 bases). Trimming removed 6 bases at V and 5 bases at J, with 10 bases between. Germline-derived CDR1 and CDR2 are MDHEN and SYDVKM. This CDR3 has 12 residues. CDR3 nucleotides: TGTGCCAGCAGAAGGGGTGTGGAGACCCAGTACTTC. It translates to CASRRGVETQYF.

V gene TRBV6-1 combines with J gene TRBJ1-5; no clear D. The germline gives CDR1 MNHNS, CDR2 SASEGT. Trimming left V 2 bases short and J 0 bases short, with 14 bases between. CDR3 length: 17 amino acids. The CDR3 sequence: CASSESALLYSNQPQHF. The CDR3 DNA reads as TGTGCCAGCAGTGAAAGTGCCCTACTGTATAGCAATCAGCCCCAGCATTTT.

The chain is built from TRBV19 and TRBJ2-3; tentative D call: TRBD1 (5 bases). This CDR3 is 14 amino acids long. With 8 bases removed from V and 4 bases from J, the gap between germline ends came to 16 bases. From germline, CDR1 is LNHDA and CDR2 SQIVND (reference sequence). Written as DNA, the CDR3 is TGTGCCAGTGAGTGGGGCTCGAAGGCAGATACGCAGTATTTT. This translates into CASEWGSKADTQYF.

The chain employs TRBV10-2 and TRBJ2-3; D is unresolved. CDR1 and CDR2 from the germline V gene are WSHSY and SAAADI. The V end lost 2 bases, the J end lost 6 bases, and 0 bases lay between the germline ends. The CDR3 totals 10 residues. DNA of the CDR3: TGCGCCAGCAGTGAGGATACGCAGTATTTT. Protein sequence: CASSEDTQYF.

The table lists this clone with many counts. The CDR3 DNA follows: TGTGCCAGCAGACAGGGGGCTAGAGAGACCCAGTACTTC. Its protein product is CASRQGARETQYF. V is TRBV28 and J is TRBJ2-5; 9 nucleotides align to TRBD1. Germline loops: CDR1 MDHEN, CDR2 SYDVKM. V lost 6 bases and J lost 4; bases outside the gene matches: 3. This CDR3 is built from 13 residues. Using reference TRBV28 and TRBJ2-5 for the parts outside the CDR3, the full variable domain is DVKVTQSSRYLVKRTGEKVFLECVQDMDHENMFWYRQDPGLGLRLIYFSYDVKMKEKGDIPEGYSVSREKKERFSLILESASTNQTSMYLCASRQGARETQYFGPGTRLLVL.

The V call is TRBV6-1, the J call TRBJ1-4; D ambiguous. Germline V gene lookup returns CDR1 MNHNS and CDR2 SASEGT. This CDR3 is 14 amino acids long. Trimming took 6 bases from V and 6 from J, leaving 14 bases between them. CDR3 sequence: CASRTPERHEKLFF. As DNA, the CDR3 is TGTGCCAGCAGGACACCCGAAAGGCATGAAAAACTGTTTTTT.

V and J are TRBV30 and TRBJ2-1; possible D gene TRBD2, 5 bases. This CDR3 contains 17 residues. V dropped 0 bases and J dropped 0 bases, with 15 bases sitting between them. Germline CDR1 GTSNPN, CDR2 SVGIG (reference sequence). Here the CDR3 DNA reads TGTGCCTGGAGTGTACTACCAGCGGCCAGCTCCTACAATGAGCAGTTCTTC. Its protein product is CAWSVLPAASSYNEQFF.

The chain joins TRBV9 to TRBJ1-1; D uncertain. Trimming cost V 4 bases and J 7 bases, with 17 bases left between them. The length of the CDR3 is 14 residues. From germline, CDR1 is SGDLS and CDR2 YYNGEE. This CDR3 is CASSPFNVVSEAFF. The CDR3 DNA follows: TGTGCCAGCAGCCCGTTCAATGTGGTGAGTGAAGCTTTCTTT.

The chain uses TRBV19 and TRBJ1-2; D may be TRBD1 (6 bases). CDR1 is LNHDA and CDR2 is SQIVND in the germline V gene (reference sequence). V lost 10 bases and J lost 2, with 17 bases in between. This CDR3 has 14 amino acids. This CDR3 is CATLQGDDNYGYTF. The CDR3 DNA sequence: TGTGCCACCCTACAGGGCGACGACAACTATGGCTACACCTTC. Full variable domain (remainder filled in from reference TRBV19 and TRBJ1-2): DGGITQSPKYLFRKEGQNVTLSCEQNLNHDAMYWYRQDPGQGLRLIYYSQIVNDFQKGDIAEGYSVSREKKESFPLTVTSAQKNPTAFYLCATLQGDDNYGYTFGSGTRLTVV.

This CDR3 is CASSVAGQGWKETQYF. The CDR3 DNA follows: TGTGCCAGCAGCGTAGCTGGACAGGGCTGGAAAGAGACCCAGTACTTC. The chain recombines TRBV9 with TRBJ2-5, with 8 bases that match TRBD1. This CDR3 has 16 amino acids. CDR1 is SGDLS, CDR2 YYNGEE, per germline. V trimming: 0 bases; J trimming: 3 bases; junction bases outside the gene matches: 7. Based on the CDR3 plus reference TRBV9 and TRBJ2-5, the full variable domain is DSGVTQTPKHLITATGQRVTLRCSPRSGDLSVYWYQQSLDQGLQFLIQYYNGEERAKGNILERFSAQQFPDLHSELNLSSLELGDSALYFCASSVAGQGWKETQYFGPGTRLLVL.

CDR3 nucleotides: TGTGCCAGCAGTCTGATCACAGCGGGAGGGCACGAGCAGTACTTC. Translating it yields CASSLITAGGHEQYF. The chain carries TRBV28 and TRBJ2-7, with 10 bases lining up with TRBD2. V was clipped by 5 bases and J by 5 bases; unmatched bases: 9. This CDR3 is 15 amino acids long. Germline V lookup: CDR1 MDHEN, CDR2 SYDVKM. The entire variable domain, with the rest obtained from reference TRBV28 and TRBJ2-7, is as follows: DVKVTQSSRYLVKRTGEKVFLECVQDMDHENMFWYRQDPGLGLRLIYFSYDVKMKEKGDIPEGYSVSREKKERFSLILESASTNQTSMYLCASSLITAGGHEQYFGPGTRLTVT.

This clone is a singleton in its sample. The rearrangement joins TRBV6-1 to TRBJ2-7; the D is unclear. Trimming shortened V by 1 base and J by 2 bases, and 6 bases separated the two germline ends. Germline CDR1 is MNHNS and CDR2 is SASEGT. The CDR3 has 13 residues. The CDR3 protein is CASSEELPYEQYF. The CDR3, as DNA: TGTGCCAGCAGTGAAGAACTCCCCTACGAGCAGTACTTC.

The chain's CDR3 is CASSFLLAGLYNEQFF. DNA for the CDR3: TGTGCCAGCAGTTTCCTACTAGCGGGGCTGTACAATGAGCAGTTCTTC. This chain joins TRBV5-4 and TRBJ2-1; TRBD2 matches at 10 bases. Germline CDR1 SGHNT, CDR2 YYREEE (reference sequence). J was trimmed by 4 bases and V by 5 bases; bases with no gene match: 9. This CDR3 region has 16 residues. The entire variable domain, with the rest obtained from reference TRBV5-4 and TRBJ2-1, is as follows: ETGVTQSPTHLIKTRGQQVTLRCSSQSGHNTVSWYQQALGQGPQFIFQYYREEENGRGNFPPRFSGLQFPNYSSELNVNALELDDSALYLCASSFLLAGLYNEQFFGPGTRLTVL.

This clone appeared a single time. CDR3 nucleotide sequence: TGCAGTGCGAATTACAATGAGCAGTTCTTC. Translating it yields CSANYNEQFF. The chain recombines TRBV20-1 with TRBJ2-1; D unclear. V was cut by 6 bases and J by 4 bases, with 4 bases left in between. The CDR3 loop spans 10 amino acids. The germline V gene has CDR1 DFQATT and CDR2 SNEGSKA (reference sequence).

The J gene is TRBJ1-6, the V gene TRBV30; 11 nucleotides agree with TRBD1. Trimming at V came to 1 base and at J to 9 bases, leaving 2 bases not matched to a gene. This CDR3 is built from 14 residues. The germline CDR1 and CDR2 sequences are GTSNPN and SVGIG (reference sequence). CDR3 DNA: TGTGCCTGGAGTGAGGGGACAGGGGGTTCACCCCTCCACTTT. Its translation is CAWSEGTGGSPLHF. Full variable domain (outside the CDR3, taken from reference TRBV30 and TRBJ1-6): SQTIHQWPATLVQPVGSPLSLECTVEGTSNPNLYWYRQAAGRGLQLLFYSVGIGQISSEVPQNLSASRPQDRQFILSSKKLLLSDSGFYLCAWSEGTGGSPLHFGNGTRLTVT.

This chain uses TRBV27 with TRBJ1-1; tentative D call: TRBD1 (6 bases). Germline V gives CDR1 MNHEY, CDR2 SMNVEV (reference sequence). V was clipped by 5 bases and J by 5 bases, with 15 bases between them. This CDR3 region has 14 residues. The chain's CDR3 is CASSTTGGFTEAFF. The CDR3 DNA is TGTGCCAGCAGTACAACCGGGGGCTTTACTGAAGCTTTCTTT.

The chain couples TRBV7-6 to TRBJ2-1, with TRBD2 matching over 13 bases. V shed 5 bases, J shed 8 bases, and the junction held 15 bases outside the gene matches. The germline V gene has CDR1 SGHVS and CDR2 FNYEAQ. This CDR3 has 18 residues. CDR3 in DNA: TGTGCCAGCAGCACCTACCGGACTAGCGGGAGCAGGGGCCATGAGCAGTTCTTC. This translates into CASSTYRTSGSRGHEQFF. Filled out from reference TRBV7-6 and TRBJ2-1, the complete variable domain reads GAGVSQSPRYKVTKRGQDVALRCDPISGHVSLYWYRQALGQGPEFLTYFNYEAQQDKSGLPNDRFSAERPEGSISTLTIQRTEQRDSAMYRCASSTYRTSGSRGHEQFFGPGTRLTVL.

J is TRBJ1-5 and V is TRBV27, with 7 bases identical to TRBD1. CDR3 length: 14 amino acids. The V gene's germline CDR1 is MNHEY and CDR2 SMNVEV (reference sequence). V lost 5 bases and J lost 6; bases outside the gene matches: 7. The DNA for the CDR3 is TGTGCCAGCAGTCGAACAGGGGTTTCTCAGCCCCAGCATTTT. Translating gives CASSRTGVSQPQHF.

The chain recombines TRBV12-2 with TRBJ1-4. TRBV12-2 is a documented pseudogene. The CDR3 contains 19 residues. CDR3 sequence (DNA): TGTGCAAGTCGCATTTCCAGGGGCAAGACCGCTCGGGGGCATGAAAAACTGTTTTTT. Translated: CASRISRGKTARGHEKLFF.

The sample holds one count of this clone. CDR3 coding DNA: TGTGCCAGCAGCCCGTTGAGGACCTACGAGCAGTACTTC. Translation: CASSPLRTYEQYF. V usage is TRBV7-9 and J usage is TRBJ2-7; D gene uncertain. This CDR3 is 13 amino acids long. Germline CDR1 reads SEHNR; CDR2 reads FQNEAQ (reference sequence). Trimming stripped 5 bases from V and 2 bases from J, with 10 bases between.

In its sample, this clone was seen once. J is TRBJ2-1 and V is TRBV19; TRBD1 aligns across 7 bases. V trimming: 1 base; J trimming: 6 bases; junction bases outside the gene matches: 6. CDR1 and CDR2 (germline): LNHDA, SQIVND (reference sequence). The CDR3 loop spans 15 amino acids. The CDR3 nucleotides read TGTGCCAGTAGTATAGGCCCGACAGGGTTCAATGAGCAGTTCTTC. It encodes CASSIGPTGFNEQFF.

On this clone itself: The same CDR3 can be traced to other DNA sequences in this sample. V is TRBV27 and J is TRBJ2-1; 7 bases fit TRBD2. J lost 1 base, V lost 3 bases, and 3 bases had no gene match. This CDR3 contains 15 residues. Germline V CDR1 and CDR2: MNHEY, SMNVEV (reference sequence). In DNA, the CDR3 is TGTGCCAGCAGTTTGTCTAGCGGATCCTACAATGAGCAGTTCTTC. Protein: CASSLSSGSYNEQFF.

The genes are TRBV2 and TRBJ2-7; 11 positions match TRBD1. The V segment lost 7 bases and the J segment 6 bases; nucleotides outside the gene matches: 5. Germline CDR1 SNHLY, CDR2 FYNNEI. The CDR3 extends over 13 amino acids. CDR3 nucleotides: TGTGCCAGCAAGGGACAGGGGGACGCCGAGCAGTACTTC. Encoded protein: CASKGQGDAEQYF.

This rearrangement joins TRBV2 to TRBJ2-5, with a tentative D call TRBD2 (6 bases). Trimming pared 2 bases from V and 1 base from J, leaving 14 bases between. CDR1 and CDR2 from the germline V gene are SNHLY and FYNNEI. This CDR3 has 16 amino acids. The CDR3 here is CASSEWAASAQETQYF. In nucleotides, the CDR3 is TGTGCCAGCAGTGAATGGGCGGCTAGCGCCCAAGAGACCCAGTACTTC.

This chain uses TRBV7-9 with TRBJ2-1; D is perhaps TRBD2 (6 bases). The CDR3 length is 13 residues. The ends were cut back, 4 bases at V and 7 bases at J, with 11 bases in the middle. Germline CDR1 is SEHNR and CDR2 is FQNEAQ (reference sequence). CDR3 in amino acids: CASSSSAENEQFF. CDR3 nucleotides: TGTGCCAGCAGCTCTAGCGCGGAGAATGAGCAGTTCTTC. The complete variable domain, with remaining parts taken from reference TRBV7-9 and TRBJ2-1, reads DTGVSQNPRHKITKRGQNVTFRCDPISEHNRLYWYRQTLGQGPEFLTYFQNEAQLEKSRLLSDRFSAERPKGSFSTLEIQRTEQGDSAMYLCASSSSAENEQFFGPGTRLTVL.

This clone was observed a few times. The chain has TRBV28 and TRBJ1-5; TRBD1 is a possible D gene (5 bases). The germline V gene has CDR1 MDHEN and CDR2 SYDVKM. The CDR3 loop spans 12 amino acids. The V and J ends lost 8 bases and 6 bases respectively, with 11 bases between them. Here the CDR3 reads CASQTGGQPQHF. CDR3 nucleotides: TGTGCCAGCCAAACGGGGGGTCAGCCCCAGCATTTT.